This TCR beta chain derives from a study of spatial heterogeneity in lung cancer. This CDR3 spans 13 amino acids. V was shortened by 2 bases and J by 5 bases, with 7 bases between the two germline ends. From germline, CDR1 is SGHTA and CDR2 FQGNSA. This clonotype occurred many times. TCRdb independently ran MiXCR on the 5' RACE reads; one entry per CDR3 protein. The data show approximately 100,000 distinct CDR3 sequences, 19% seen once. The sample's time point: blood at routine non-recurrence follow-up after resection. Whole RNA came from tumor, nontumor lung or frozen PBMC and was sequenced without being sorted.

The material sequenced was PBMCs, taken at follow-up. The chain couples TRBV7-2 to TRBJ2-1, with D perhaps TRBD1 (5 bases). The receptor was isolated from a male donor with early-stage non-small cell lung cancer. CDR3 DNA sequence: TGTGCCAGCAGCTTAAGCAGGGACAATGAGCAGTTCTTC. Protein sequence: CASSLSRDNEQFF.